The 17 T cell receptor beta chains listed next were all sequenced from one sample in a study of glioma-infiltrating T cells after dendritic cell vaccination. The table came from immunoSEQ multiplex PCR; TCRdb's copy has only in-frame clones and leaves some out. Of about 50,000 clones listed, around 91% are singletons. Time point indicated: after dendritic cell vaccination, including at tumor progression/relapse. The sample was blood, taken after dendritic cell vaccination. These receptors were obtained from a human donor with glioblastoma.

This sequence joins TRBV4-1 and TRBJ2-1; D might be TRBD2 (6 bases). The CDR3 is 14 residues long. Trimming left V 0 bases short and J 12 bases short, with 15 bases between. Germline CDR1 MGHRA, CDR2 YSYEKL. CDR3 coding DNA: TGCGCCAGCAGCCAAGATTGGCGGGGTAGGTTGCAGTTCTTC. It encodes CASSQDWRGRLQFF.

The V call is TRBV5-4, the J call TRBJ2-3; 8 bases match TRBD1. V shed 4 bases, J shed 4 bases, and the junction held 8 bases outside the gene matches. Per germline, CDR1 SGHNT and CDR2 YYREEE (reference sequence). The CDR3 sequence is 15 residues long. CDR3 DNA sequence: TGTGCCAGCAGCGGAAGACAGGGGAGCGCAGATACGCAGTATTTT. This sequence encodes CASSGRQGSADTQYF.

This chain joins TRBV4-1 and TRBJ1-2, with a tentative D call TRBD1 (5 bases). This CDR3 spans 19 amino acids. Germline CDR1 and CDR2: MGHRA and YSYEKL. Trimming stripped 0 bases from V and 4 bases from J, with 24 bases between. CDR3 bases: TGCGCCAGCAGCCAAGAGGAAACAGGTGGATGGGATTTGATCTATGGCTACACCTTC. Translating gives CASSQEETGGWDLIYGYTF.

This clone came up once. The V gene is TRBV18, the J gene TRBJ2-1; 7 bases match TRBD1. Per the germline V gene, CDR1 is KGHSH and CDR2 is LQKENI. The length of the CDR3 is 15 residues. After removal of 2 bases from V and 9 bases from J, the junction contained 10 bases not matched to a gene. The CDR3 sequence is CASSPGQASSGEQFF. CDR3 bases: TGTGCCAGCTCACCAGGACAGGCTTCCTCGGGTGAGCAGTTCTTC.

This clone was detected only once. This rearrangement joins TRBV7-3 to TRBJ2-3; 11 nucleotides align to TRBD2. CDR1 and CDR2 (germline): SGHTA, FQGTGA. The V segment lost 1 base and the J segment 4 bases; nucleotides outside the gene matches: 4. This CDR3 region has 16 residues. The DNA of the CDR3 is TGTGCCAGCAGCTTAAGTCCTAGCGGGGGGCCAGATACGCAGTATTTT. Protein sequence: CASSLSPSGGPDTQYF. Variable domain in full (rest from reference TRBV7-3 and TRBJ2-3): GAGVSQTPSNKVTEKGKYVELRCDPISGHTALYWYRQSLGQGPEFLIYFQGTGAADDSGLPNDRFFAVRPEGSVSTLKIQRTERGDSAVYLCASSLSPSGGPDTQYFGPGTRLTVL.

The CDR3, as DNA: TGTGCCAGCAGCGAACAGGGCGGGCTCGAAAAACTGTTTTTT. Translating gives CASSEQGGLEKLFF. This chain connects TRBV9 to TRBJ1-4; D might be TRBD1 (6 bases). V was trimmed by 3 bases and J by 8 bases, leaving 14 bases between them. The CDR3 loop spans 14 amino acids. CDR1 is SGDLS and CDR2 is YYNGEE in the germline V gene.

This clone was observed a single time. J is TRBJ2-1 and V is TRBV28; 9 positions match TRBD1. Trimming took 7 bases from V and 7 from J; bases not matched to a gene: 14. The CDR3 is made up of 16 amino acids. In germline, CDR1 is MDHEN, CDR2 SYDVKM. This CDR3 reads CASNSLGDRAKNEQFF. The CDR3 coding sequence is TGTGCCAGCAACAGCCTGGGGGACAGGGCGAAAAATGAGCAGTTCTTC.

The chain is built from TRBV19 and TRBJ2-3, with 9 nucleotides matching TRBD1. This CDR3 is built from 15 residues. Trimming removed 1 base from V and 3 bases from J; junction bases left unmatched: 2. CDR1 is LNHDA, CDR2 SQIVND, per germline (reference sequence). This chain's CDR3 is CASSIATGGTDTQYF. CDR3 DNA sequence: TGTGCCAGTAGTATAGCGACAGGGGGTACAGATACGCAGTATTTT.

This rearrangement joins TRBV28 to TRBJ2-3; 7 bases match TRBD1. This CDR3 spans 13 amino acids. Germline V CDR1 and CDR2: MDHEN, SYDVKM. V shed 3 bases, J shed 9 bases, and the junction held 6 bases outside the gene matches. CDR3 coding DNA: TGTGCCAGCAGTTTGGGAACAGGGGTGACGCAGTATTTT. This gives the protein CASSLGTGVTQYF.

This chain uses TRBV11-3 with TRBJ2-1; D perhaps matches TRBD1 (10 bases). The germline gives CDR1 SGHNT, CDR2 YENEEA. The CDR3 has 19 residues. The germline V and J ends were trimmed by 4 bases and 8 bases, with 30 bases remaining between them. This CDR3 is CASSSRDRGIAGVAHEQFF. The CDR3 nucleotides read TGTGCCAGCAGCTCCCGGGACAGGGGAATAGCGGGAGTGGCCCATGAGCAGTTCTTC.

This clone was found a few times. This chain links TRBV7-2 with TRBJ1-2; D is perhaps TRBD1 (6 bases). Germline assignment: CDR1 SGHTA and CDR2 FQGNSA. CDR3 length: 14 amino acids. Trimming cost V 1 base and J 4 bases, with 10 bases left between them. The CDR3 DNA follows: TGTGCCAGCAGCTTAGTGGACAGATCCTATGGCTACACCTTC. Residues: CASSLVDRSYGYTF.

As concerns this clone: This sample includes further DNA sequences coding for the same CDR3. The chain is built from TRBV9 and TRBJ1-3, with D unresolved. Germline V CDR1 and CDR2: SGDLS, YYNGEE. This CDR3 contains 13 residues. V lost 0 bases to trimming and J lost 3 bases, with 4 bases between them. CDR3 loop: CASSVAGGNTIYF. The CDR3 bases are TGTGCCAGCAGCGTAGCCGGTGGAAACACCATATATTTT.

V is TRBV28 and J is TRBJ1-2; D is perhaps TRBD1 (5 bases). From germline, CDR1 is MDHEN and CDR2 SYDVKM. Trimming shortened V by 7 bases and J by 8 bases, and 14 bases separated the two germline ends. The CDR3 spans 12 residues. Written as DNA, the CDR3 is TGTGCCAGCATCGGTGGGGGGAAAGGCTACACCTTC. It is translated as CASIGGGKGYTF.

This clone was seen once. CDR3 region: CSVFTGRRNYGYTF. CDR3 sequence (DNA): TGCAGCGTATTCACGGGCCGGAGGAACTATGGCTACACCTTC. The V call is TRBV29-1, the J call TRBJ1-2; D not resolved. CDR3 size: 14 residues. Trimming removed 6 bases from V and 2 bases from J, with 16 bases in between. Germline CDR1 SQVTM, CDR2 ANQGSEA.

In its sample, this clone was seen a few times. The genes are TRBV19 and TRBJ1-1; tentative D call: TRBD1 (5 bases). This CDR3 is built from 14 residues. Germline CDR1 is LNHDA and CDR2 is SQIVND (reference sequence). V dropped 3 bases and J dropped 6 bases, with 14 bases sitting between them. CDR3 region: CASSISGAVAEAFF. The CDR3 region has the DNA TGTGCCAGTAGTATCTCTGGGGCTGTCGCTGAAGCTTTCTTT. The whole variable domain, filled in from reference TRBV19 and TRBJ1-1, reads DGGITQSPKYLFRKEGQNVTLSCEQNLNHDAMYWYRQDPGQGLRLIYYSQIVNDFQKGDIAEGYSVSREKKESFPLTVTSAQKNPTAFYLCASSISGAVAEAFFGQGTRLTVV.

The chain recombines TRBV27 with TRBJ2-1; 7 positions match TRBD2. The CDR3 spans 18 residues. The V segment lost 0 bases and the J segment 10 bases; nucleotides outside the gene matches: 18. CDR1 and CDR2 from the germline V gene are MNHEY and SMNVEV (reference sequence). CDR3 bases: TGTGCCAGCAGTTTATCCAAGGTATGGGCGGGAGACAAGAACGAGCAGTTCTTC. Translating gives CASSLSKVWAGDKNEQFF.

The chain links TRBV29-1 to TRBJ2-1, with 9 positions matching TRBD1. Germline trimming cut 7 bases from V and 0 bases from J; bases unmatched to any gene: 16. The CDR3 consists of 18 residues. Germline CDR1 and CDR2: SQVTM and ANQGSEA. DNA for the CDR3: TGCAGCGGGCAACAGGGGGCAGGAGGGGGGGACTCCTACAATGAGCAGTTCTTC. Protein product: CSGQQGAGGGDSYNEQFF.